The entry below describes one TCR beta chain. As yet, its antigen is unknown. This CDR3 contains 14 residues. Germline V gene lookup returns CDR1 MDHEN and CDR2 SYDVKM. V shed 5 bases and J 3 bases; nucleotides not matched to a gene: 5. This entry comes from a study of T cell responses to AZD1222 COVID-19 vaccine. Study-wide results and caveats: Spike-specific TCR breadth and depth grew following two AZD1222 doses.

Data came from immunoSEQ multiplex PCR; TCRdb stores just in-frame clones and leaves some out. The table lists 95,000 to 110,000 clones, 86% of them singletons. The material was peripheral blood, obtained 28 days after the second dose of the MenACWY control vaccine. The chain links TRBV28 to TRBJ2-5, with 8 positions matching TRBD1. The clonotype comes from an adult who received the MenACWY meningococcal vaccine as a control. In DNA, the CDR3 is TGTGCCAGCAGTCCTTCGGACAGGGAAGAGACCCAGTACTTC. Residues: CASSPSDREETQYF.